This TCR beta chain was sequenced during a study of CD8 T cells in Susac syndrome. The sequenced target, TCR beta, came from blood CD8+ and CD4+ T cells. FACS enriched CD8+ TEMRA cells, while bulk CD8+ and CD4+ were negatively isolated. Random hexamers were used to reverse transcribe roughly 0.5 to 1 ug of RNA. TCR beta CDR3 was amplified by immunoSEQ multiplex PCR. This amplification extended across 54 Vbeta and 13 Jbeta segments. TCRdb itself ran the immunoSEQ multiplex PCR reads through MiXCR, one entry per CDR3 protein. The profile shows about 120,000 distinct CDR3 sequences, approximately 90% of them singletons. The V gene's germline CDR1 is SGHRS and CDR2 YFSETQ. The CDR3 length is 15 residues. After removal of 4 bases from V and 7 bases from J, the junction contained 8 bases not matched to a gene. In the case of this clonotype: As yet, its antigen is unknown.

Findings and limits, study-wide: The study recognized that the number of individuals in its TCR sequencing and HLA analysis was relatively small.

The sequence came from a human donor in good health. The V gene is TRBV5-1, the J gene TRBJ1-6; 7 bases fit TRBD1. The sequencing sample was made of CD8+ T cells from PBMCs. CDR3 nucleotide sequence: TGCGCCAGCAGCCTCATAGACAGGGACAATTCACCCCTCCACTTT. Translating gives CASSLIDRDNSPLHF.